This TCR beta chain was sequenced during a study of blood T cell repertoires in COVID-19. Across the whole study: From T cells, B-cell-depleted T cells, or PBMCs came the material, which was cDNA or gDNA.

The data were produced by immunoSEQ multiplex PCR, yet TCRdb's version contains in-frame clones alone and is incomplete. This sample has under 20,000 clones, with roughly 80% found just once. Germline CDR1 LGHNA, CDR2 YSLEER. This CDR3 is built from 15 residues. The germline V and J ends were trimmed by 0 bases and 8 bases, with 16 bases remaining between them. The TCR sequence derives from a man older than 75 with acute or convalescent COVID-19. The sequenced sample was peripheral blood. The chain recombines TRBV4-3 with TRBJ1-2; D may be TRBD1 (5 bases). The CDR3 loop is CASSQDQTGLWGYTF. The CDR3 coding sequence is TGCGCCAGCAGCCAAGACCAAACAGGACTATGGGGCTACACCTTC.